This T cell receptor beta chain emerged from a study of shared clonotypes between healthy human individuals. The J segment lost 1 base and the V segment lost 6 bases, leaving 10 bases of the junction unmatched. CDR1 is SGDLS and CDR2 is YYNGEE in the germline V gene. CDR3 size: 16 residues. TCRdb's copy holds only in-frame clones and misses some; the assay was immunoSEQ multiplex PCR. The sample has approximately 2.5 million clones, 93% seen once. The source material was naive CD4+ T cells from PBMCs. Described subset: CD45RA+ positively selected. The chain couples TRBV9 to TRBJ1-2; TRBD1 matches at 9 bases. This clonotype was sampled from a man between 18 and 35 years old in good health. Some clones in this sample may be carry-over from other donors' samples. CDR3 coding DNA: TGTGCCAGCACCAGGACAGGGGTACGGGATAACTATGGCTACACCTTC. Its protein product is CASTRTGVRDNYGYTF.